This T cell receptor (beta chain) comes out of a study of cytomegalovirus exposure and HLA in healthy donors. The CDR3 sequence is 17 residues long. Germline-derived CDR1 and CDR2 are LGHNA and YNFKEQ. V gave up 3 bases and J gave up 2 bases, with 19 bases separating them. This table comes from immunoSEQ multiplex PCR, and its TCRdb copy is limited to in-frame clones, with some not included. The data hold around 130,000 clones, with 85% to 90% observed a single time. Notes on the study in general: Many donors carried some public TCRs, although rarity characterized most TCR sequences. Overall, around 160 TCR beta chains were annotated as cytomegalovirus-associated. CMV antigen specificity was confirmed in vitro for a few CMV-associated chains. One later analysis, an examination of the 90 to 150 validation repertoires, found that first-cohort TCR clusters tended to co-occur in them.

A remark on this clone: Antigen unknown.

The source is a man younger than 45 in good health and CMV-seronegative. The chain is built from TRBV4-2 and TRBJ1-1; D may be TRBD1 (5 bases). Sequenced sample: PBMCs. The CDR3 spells CASSQWAGQGLNTEAFF. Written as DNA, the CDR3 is TGTGCCAGCAGCCAGTGGGCAGGGCAGGGACTTAACACTGAAGCTTTCTTT.